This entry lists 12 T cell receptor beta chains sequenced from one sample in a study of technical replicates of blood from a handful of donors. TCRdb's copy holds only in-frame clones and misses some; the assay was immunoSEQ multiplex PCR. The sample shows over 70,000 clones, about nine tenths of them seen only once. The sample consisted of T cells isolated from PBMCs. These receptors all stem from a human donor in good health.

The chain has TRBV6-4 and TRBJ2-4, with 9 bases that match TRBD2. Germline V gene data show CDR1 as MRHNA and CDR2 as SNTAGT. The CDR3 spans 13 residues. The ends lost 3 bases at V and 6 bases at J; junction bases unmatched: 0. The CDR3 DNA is TGTGCCAGCAGTGAACTAGCGGGAAACATTCAGTACTTC. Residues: CASSELAGNIQYF.

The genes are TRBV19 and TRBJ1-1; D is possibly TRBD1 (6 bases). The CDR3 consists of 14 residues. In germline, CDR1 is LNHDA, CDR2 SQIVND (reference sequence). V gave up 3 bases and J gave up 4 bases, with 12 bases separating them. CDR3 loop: CASSMDRVGTEAFF. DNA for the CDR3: TGTGCCAGTAGTATGGACAGAGTGGGCACTGAAGCTTTCTTT.

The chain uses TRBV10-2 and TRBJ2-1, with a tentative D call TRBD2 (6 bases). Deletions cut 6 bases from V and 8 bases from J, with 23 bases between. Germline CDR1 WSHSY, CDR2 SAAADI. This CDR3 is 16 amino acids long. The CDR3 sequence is CASRVDPTRFEHEQFF. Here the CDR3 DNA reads TGCGCCAGCAGGGTTGATCCGACTAGATTCGAACATGAGCAGTTCTTC.

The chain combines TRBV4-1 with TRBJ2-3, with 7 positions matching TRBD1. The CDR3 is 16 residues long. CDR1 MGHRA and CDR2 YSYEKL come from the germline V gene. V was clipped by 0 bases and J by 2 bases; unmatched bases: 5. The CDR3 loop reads CASSQDQTGTTDTQYF. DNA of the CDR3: TGCGCCAGCAGCCAAGATCAGACAGGGACCACAGATACGCAGTATTTT.

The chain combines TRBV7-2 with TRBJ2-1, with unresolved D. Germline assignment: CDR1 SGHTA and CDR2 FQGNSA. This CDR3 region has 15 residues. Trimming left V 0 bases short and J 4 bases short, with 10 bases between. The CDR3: CASSLATAPYNEQFF. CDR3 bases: TGTGCCAGCAGCTTAGCCACAGCCCCTTACAATGAGCAGTTCTTC.

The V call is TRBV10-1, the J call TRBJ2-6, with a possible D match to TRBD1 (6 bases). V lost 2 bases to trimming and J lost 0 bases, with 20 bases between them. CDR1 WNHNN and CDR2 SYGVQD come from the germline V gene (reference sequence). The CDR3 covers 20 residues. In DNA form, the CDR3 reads TGCGCCAGCAGTGAGCGGAAGGCAGGGGATGGGAACTCTGGGGCCAACGTCCTGACTTTC. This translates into CASSERKAGDGNSGANVLTF.

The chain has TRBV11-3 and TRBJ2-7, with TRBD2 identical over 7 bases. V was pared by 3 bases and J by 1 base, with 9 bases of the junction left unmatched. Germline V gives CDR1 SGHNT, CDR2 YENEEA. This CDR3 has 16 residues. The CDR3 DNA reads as TGTGCCAGCAGCTTGCACGGCGGGAGCCGATCCTACGAGCAGTACTTC. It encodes CASSLHGGSRSYEQYF.

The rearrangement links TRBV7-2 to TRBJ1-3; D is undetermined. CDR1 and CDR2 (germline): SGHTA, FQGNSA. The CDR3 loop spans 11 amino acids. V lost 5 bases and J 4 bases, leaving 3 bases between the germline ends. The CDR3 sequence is CASSLGNTIYF. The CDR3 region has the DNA TGTGCCAGCAGCCTAGGAAACACCATATATTTT.

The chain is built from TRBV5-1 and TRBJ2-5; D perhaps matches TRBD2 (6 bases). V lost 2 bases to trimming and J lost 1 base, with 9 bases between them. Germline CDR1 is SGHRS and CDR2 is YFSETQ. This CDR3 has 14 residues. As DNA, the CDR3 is TGCGCCAGCAGCTTAGTTAGCGGCCAAGAGACCCAGTACTTC. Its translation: CASSLVSGQETQYF.

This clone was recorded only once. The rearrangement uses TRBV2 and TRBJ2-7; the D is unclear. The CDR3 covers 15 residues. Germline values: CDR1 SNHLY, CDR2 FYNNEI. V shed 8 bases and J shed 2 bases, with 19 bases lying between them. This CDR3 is CASRMRLSVTYEQYF. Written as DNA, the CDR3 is TGTGCCAGCCGTATGAGATTGTCCGTCACCTACGAGCAGTACTTC.

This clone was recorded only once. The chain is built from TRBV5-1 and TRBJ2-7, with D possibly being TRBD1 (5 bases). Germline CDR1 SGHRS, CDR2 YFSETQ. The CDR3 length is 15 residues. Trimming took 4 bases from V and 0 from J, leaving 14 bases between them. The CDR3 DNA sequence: TGCGCCAGCAGCAAAGGGGTTCTAAACTCCTACGAGCAGTACTTC. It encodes CASSKGVLNSYEQYF.

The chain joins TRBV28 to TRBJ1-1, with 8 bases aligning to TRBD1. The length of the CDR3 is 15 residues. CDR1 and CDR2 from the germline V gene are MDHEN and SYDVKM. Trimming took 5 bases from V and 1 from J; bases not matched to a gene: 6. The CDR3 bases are TGTGCCAGCAGTCCCTCAGGGGGCGGGAACACTGAAGCTTTCTTT. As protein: CASSPSGGGNTEAFF.